These T cell receptor beta chains were read from a single sample in a study of cytomegalovirus exposure and HLA in healthy donors. Some clones are missing from TCRdb's copy, which holds only in-frame ones; the method was immunoSEQ multiplex PCR. The sample yields about 220,000 clones, over 60% seen once. Sequences were obtained from PBMCs. The receptors were sampled from a man between 18 and 29 years old in good health and CMV-seronegative. CDR3s include the opening cysteine and the closing phenylalanine or tryptophan. The order of the fields is D gene, J gene, V gene, clone size, CDR3 DNA, CDR3 protein. D genes are given only for firm matches. The size entry is marked missing in some rows and otherwise reads once, few, many or a size class.

D gene: NA; J gene: TRBJ1-4; V gene: TRBV28; clone size: NA; CDR3 DNA: TGTGCCAGCAGTTTCGGTAATGAAAAACTGTTTTTT; CDR3 protein: CASSFGNEKLFF
D gene: NA; J gene: TRBJ1-3; V gene: TRBV2; clone size: NA; CDR3 DNA: TGTGCCAGCAGTAAGGACATCTCTGGAAACACCATATATTTT; CDR3 protein: CASSKDISGNTIYF
D gene: NA; J gene: TRBJ2-6; V gene: TRBV18; clone size: NA; CDR3 DNA: TGTGCCAGCTCACCAAACCGGCCAACAGGACCTGGGGCCAACGTCCTGACTTTC; CDR3 protein: CASSPNRPTGPGANVLTF
D gene: NA; J gene: TRBJ1-1; V gene: TRBV6-1; clone size: NA; CDR3 DNA: TGTGCCAGCAGTCTGCAGGTACTTTATGAGGCTTTCTTT; CDR3 protein: CASSLQVLYEAFF
D gene: NA; J gene: TRBJ1-2; V gene: TRBV7-9; clone size: NA; CDR3 DNA: TGTGCCAGCAGCTTAGAGACAGGTGGCTACACCTTC; CDR3 protein: CASSLETGGYTF
D gene: TRBD1; J gene: TRBJ1-5; V gene: TRBV9; clone size: few; CDR3 DNA: TGTGCCAGCAGCGCCCGGGACAGTCTCAATCAGCCCCAGCATTTT; CDR3 protein: CASSARDSLNQPQHF
D gene: NA; J gene: TRBJ2-7; V gene: TRBV6-5; clone size: NA; CDR3 DNA: TGTGCCAGCAGTTACGAGGATAGCTCCTACGAGCAGTACTTC; CDR3 protein: CASSYEDSSYEQYF
D gene: NA; J gene: TRBJ2-7; V gene: TRBV29-1; clone size: NA; CDR3 DNA: TGCAGCGTCGACACAGGGGGGGACTCCTACGAGCAGTACTTC; CDR3 protein: CSVDTGGDSYEQYF
D gene: NA; J gene: TRBJ2-1; V gene: TRBV15; clone size: few; CDR3 DNA: TGTGCCACCAGGAAGGGAGGGGGTAACAATGAGCAGTTCTTC; CDR3 protein: CATRKGGGNNEQFF
D gene: TRBD2; J gene: TRBJ2-1; V gene: TRBV6-5; clone size: NA; CDR3 DNA: TGTGCCAGCAGTTTTCGGGCTAGCGGGGAGCAGTTCTTC; CDR3 protein: CASSFRASGEQFF
D gene: NA; J gene: TRBJ2-5; V gene: TRBV30; clone size: NA; CDR3 DNA: TGTGCCTGGGCGGGCCTTCAAGAGACCCAGTACTTC; CDR3 protein: CAWAGLQETQYF
D gene: TRBD2; J gene: TRBJ2-5; V gene: TRBV12-5; clone size: NA; CDR3 DNA: TGTGCTAGTGGTTTGGATTACGGGCGAGCGGGGGCTATTGGGGGAGTGTACTTC; CDR3 protein: CASGLDYGRAGAIGGVYF
D gene: NA; J gene: TRBJ2-3; V gene: TRBV28; clone size: NA; CDR3 DNA: TGTGCCAGCAGTTTTCATCCTAGCTCGATCATTGCAGATACGCAGTATTTT; CDR3 protein: CASSFHPSSIIADTQYF
D gene: TRBD2; J gene: TRBJ2-2; V gene: TRBV7-9; clone size: once; CDR3 DNA: TGTTCCAGCACCGATAAAACTAGCGGGTTAAACGGGGAGCTGTTTTTT; CDR3 protein: CSSTDKTSGLNGELFF
D gene: NA; J gene: TRBJ2-4; V gene: TRBV21-1; clone size: NA; CDR3 DNA: TGTGCCAGCAGACAGGCCAAAAACATTCAGTACTTC; CDR3 protein: CASRQAKNIQYF
D gene: NA; J gene: TRBJ2-7; V gene: TRBV6-1; clone size: NA; CDR3 DNA: TGTGCCAGCAGTGTAGAGAGGATCCCCTACGAGCAGTACTTC; CDR3 protein: CASSVERIPYEQYF